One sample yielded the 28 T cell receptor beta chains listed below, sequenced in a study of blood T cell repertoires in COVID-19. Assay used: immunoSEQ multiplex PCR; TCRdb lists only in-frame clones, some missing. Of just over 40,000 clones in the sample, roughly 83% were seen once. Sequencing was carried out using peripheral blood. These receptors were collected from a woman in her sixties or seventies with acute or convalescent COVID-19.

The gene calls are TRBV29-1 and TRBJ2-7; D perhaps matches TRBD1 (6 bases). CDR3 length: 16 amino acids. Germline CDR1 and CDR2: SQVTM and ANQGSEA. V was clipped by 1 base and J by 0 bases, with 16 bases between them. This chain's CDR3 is CSVEGDRRRGSYEQYF. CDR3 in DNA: TGCAGCGTTGAAGGGGACCGCCGCAGGGGCTCCTACGAGCAGTACTTC.

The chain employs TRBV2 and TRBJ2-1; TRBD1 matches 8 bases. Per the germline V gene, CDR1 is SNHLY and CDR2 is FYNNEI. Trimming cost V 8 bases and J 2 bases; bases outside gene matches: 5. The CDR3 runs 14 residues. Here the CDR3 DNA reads TGTGCCAGCTACGACAGGGGAACCTACAATGAGCAGTTCTTC. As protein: CASYDRGTYNEQFF.

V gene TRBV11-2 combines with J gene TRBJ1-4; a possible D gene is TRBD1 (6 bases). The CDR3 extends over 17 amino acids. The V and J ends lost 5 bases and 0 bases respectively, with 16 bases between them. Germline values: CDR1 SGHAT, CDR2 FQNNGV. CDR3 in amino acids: CASSPLGGGATNEKLFF. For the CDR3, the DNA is TGTGCCAGCAGCCCACTAGGGGGGGGTGCAACTAATGAAAAACTGTTTTTT.

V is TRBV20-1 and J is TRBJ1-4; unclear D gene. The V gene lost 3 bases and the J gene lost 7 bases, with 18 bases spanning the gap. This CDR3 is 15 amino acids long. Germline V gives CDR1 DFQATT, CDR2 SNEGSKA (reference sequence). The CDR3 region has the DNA TGCAGTGCTAGTAAACGAGGGTCCTCAAGTGAAAAACTGTTTTTT. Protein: CSASKRGSSSEKLFF.

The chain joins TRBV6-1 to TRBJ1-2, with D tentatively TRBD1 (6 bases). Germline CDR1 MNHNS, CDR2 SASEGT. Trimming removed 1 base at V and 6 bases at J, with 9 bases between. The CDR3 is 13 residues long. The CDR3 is CASSEDRADGYTF. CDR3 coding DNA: TGTGCCAGCAGTGAAGACAGGGCGGATGGCTACACCTTC.

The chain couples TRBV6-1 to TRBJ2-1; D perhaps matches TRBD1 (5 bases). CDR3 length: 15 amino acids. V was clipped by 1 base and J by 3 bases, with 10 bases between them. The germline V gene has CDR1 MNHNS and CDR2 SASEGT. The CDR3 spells CASSEDGADYNEQFF. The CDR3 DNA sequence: TGTGCCAGCAGTGAAGATGGGGCGGACTACAATGAGCAGTTCTTC.

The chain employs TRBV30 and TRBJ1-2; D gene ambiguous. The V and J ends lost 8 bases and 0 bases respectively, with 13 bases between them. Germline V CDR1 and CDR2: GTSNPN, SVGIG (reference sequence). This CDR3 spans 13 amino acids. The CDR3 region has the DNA TGTGCCCGTGCAACCGGGGCTAACTATGGCTACACCTTC. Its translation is CARATGANYGYTF.

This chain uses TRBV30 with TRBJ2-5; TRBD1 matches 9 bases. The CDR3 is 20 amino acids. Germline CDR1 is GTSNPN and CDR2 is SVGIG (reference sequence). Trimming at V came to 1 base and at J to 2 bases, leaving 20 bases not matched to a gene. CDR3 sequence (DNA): TGTGCCTGGAGTGGGGAAGACCGGGACAGGGTAATTGTTGATCAAGAGACCCAGTACTTC. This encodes CAWSGEDRDRVIVDQETQYF.

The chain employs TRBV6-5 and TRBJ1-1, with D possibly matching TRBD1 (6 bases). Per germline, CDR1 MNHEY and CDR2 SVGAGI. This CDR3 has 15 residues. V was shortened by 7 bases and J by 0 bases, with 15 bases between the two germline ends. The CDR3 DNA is TGTGCCAGCACCCAGGACAGAAACATGAACACTGAAGCTTTCTTT. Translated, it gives CASTQDRNMNTEAFF.

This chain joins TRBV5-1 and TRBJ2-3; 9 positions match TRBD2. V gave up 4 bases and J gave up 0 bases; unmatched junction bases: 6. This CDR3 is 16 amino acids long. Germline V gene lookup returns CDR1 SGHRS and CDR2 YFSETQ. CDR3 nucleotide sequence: TGCGCCAGCAGCCGTACCGGGACTAGCAGCACAGATACGCAGTATTTT. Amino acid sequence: CASSRTGTSSTDTQYF. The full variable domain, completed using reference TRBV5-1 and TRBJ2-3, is KAGVTQTPRYLIKTRGQQVTLSCSPISGHRSVSWYQQTPGQGLQFLFEYFSETQRNKGNFPGRFSGRQFSNSRSEMNVSTLELGDSALYLCASSRTGTSSTDTQYFGPGTRLTVL.

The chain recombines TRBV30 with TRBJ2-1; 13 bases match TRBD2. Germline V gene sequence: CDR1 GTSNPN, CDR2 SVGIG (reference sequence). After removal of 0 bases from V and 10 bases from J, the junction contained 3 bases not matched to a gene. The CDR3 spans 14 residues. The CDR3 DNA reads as TGTGCCTGGAGTGTACTAGCGGGGGGGCGCGAGCAGTTCTTC. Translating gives CAWSVLAGGREQFF.

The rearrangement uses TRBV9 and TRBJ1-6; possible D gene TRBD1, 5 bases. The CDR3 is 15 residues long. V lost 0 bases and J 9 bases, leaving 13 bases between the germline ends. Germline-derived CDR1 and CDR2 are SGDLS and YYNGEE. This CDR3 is CASSVDVPGGSPLHF. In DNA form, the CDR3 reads TGTGCCAGCAGCGTAGATGTCCCCGGGGGTTCACCCCTCCACTTT.

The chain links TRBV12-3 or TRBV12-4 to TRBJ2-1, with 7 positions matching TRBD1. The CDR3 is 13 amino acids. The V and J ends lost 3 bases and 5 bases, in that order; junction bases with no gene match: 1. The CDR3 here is CASSFGQDNEQFF. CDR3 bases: TGTGCCAGCAGTTTCGGACAGGACAATGAGCAGTTCTTC.

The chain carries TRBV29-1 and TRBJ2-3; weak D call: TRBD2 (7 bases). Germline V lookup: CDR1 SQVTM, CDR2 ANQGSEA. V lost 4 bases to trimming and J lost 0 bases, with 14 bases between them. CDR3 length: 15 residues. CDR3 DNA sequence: TGCAGCGTTGTCCCCGCGGGGGCCAGCACAGATACGCAGTATTTT. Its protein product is CSVVPAGASTDTQYF.

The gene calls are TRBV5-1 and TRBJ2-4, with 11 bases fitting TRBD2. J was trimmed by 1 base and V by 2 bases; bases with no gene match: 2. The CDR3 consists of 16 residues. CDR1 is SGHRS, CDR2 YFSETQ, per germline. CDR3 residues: CASSFGTSGAKNIQYF. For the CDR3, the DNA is TGCGCCAGCAGCTTCGGGACTAGCGGTGCCAAAAACATTCAGTACTTC.

The chain's CDR3 is CASSMRSVTDTQYF. In DNA, the CDR3 is TGTGCCAGTAGTATGAGATCCGTCACAGATACGCAGTATTTT. The V gene is TRBV19, the J gene TRBJ2-3; D is uncertain. The CDR3 is 14 residues long. Trimming stripped 3 bases from V and 2 bases from J, with 9 bases between. CDR1 and CDR2 (germline): LNHDA, SQIVND (reference sequence).

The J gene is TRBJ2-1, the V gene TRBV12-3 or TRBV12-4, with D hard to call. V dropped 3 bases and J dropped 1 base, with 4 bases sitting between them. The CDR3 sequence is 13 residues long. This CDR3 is CASSFSSYNEQFF. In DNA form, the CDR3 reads TGTGCCAGCAGTTTCTCGTCCTACAATGAGCAGTTCTTC.

The CDR3 spells CASSRDTSYEQYF. CDR3 DNA: TGTGCCAGCAGCAGAGACACCTCCTACGAGCAGTACTTC. The chain uses TRBV11-1 and TRBJ2-7, with D unresolved. This CDR3 comprises 13 residues. Between the trimmed V and J ends, which lost 5 bases and 0 bases, there was a span of 8 bases. Per germline, CDR1 SGHAT and CDR2 FQDESV (reference sequence).

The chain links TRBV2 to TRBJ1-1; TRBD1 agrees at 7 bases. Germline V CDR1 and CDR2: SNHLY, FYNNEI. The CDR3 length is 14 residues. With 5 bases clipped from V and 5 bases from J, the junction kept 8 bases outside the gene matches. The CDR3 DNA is TGTGCCAGCAGTTACAGGGGCGGGGGGACTGAAGCTTTCTTT. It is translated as CASSYRGGGTEAFF. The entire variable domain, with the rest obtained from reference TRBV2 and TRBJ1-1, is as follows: EPEVTQTPSHQVTQMGQEVILRCVPISNHLYFYWYRQILGQKVEFLVSFYNNEISEKSEIFDDQFSVERPDGSNFTLKIRSTKLEDSAMYFCASSYRGGGTEAFFGQGTRLTVV.

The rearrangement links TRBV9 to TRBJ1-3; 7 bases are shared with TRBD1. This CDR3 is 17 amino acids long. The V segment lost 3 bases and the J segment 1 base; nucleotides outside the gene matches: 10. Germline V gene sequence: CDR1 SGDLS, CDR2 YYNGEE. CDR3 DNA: TGTGCCAGCAGCGCGGGCCCCCAGACAGGGTCTGGAAACACCATATATTTT. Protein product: CASSAGPQTGSGNTIYF.

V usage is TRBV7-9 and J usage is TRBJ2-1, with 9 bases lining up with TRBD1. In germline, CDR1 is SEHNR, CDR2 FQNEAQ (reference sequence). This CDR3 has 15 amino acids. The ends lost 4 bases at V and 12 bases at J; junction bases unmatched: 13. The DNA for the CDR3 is TGTGCCAGCAGCTCCCGGGACAGGGTAGGATCTCGGCAGTTCTTC. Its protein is CASSSRDRVGSRQFF.

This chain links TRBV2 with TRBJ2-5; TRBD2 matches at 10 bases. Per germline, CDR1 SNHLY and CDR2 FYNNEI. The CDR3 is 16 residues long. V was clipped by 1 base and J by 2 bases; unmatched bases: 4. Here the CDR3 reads CASSEGTSGRQETQYF. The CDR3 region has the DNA TGTGCCAGCAGTGAAGGGACTAGCGGACGACAAGAGACCCAGTACTTC.

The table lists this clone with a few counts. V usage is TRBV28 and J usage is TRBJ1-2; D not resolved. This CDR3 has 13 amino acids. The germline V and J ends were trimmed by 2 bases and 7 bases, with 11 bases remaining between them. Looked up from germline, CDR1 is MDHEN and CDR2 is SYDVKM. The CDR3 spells CASSLRGFRGYTF. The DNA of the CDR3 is TGTGCCAGCAGTTTACGGGGTTTCCGTGGCTACACCTTC.

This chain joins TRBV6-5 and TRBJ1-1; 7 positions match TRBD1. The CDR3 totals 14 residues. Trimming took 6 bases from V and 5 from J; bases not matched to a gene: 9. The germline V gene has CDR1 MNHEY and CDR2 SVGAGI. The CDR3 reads CASRRTGGRTEAFF. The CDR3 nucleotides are TGTGCCAGCAGACGGACAGGCGGGAGGACTGAAGCTTTCTTT.

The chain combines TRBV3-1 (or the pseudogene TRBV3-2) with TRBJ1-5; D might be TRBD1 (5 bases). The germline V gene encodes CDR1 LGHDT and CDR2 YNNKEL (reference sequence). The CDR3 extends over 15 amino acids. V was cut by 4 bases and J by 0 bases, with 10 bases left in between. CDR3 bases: TGTGCCAGCAGCCTAGGGGTTTATAGCAATCAGCCCCAGCATTTT. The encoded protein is CASSLGVYSNQPQHF.

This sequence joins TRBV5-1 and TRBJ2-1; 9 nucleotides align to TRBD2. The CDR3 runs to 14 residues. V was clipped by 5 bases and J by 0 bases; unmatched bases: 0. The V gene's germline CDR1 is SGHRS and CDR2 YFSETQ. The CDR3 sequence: CASSSGSSYNEQFF. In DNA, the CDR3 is TGCGCCAGCAGTAGCGGGAGCTCCTACAATGAGCAGTTCTTC.

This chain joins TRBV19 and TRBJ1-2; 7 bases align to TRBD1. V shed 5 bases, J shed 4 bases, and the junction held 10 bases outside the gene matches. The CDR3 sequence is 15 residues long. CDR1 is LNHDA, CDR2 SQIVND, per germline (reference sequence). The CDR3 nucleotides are TGTGCCAGTAGTTCCGGGACAGACTTTTCCTATGGCTACACCTTC. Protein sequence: CASSSGTDFSYGYTF.

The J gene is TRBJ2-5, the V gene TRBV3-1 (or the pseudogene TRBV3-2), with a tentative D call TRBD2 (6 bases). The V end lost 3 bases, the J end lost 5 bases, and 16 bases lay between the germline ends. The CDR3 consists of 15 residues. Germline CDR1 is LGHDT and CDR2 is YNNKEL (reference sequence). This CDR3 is CASSQDVTSQETQYF. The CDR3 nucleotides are TGTGCCAGCAGCCAGGACGTGACTAGTCAGGAGACCCAGTACTTC.